This TCR beta chain was recovered during a study of T cell responses to AZD1222 COVID-19 vaccine. Per the germline V gene, CDR1 is SGHAT and CDR2 is FQNNGV. Trimming pared 1 base from V and 12 bases from J, leaving 10 bases between. CDR3 length: 13 amino acids. In regard to this clone: Its antigen is unidentified.

Whole-study results and caveats: The peak T cell response came first, and repertoires were sampled only after it.

Assay: immunoSEQ multiplex PCR; the TCRdb copy retains only in-frame clones and omits some. The table shows 150,000 to 200,000 clones, with 90% occurring only once. The source is an adult in good health. The sample was peripheral blood, taken on day 0 of AZD1222 vaccination. This sequence joins TRBV11-2 and TRBJ1-6; D gene unclear. Here the CDR3 DNA reads TGTGCCAGCAGCTTAGGGGAGGGAGGACCCCTCCACTTT. This sequence encodes CASSLGEGGPLHF.